Shown below are 13 T cell receptor beta chains from a single sample sequenced in a study of shared T cell receptors in the human thymus. Measured with immunoSEQ multiplex PCR; TCRdb has only the in-frame clones, and not every one. This sample has roughly 560,000 clones, with 75% to 85% found just once. This sample was also put to use in a study of human thymus T cells.

The sample consisted of thymocytes. These TCRs come from a boy under two years old with a congenital heart defect.

This clone has only a few counts. V is TRBV29-1 and J is TRBJ2-1; D remains ambiguous. Germline CDR1 reads SQVTM; CDR2 reads ANQGSEA. The CDR3 totals 13 residues. V lost 4 bases, J lost 4 bases, and 11 bases lay in between. DNA for the CDR3: TGCAGCGTTGGGCTAGTCCCATACAATGAGCAGTTCTTC. Translation: CSVGLVPYNEQFF.

The rearrangement links TRBV5-8 to TRBJ2-7, with 10 bases identical to TRBD1. The ends lost 0 bases at V and 5 bases at J; junction bases unmatched: 5. Germline V gene lookup returns CDR1 SGHTS and CDR2 YDEGEE. The CDR3 is made up of 15 amino acids. The CDR3 loop reads CASSLEGQGRNEQYF. The CDR3, as DNA: TGTGCCAGCAGCTTGGAGGGACAGGGGAGGAACGAGCAGTACTTC.

The CDR3 sequence is CASSQFRLAGVYEQYF. The CDR3 DNA sequence: TGCGCCAGCAGCCAGTTCCGACTAGCGGGAGTCTACGAGCAGTACTTC. This chain links TRBV4-3 with TRBJ2-7; 12 bases agree with TRBD2. The CDR3 runs to 16 residues. Trimming took 3 bases from V and 3 from J; bases not matched to a gene: 6. Germline loops: CDR1 LGHNA, CDR2 YSLEER.

V is TRBV19 and J is TRBJ2-2; D call uncertain. V lost 5 bases, J lost 5 bases, and 9 bases lay in between. Germline CDR1 LNHDA, CDR2 SQIVND (reference sequence). This CDR3 has 13 amino acids. This CDR3 reads CASSDFRTGELFF. The CDR3 region has the DNA TGTGCCAGTAGTGATTTCAGAACCGGGGAGCTGTTTTTT.

This clone was counted only a few times. The rearrangement joins TRBV12-5 to TRBJ2-5; D remains ambiguous. Matching the DNA end better, TRBJ2-7 makes the J call doubtful. This CDR3 comprises 16 residues. From germline, CDR1 is LGHNT and CDR2 FRNRAP. CDR3 residues: CASGLVGQARLYEQYF. Here the CDR3 DNA reads TGTGCTAGTGGTTTGGTTGGTCAGGCGCGCCTCTACGAGCAGTACTTC.

The chain recombines TRBV21-1 with TRBJ2-1; the D segment call TRBD2 is taken from the table without a DNA check. TRBV21-1 is deemed a pseudogene. The CDR3 sequence is 13 residues long. The CDR3 DNA reads TGTCGCCGACTAGCGGGCTCCTACAATGAGCAGTTCTTC. Translated: CRRLAGSYNEQFF.

The chain uses TRBV7-6 and TRBJ1-1; no clear D gene. The ends were cut back, 1 base at V and 1 base at J, with 7 bases in the middle. The CDR3 has 14 amino acids. The germline V gene encodes CDR1 SGHVS and CDR2 FNYEAQ. DNA of the CDR3: TGTGCCAGCAGCTTAGAATACGGGAACACTGAAGCTTTCTTT. It codes for CASSLEYGNTEAFF.

The chain combines TRBV15 with TRBJ2-4; TRBD1 might be the D (5 bases). Trimming took 1 base from V and 2 from J, leaving 27 bases between them. Germline loops: CDR1 LNHNV, CDR2 YYDKDF (reference sequence). CDR3 size: 21 residues. CDR3: CATSRARAGNPTGLTKNIQYF. As DNA, the CDR3 is TGTGCCACCAGCAGAGCCAGGGCAGGGAACCCAACTGGATTAACCAAAAACATTCAGTACTTC.

The chain is built from TRBV2 and TRBJ2-4; TRBD2 agrees at 7 bases. CDR3 size: 14 residues. The junction had 7 bases not matched to a gene; V was cut back by 10 bases and J by 1 base. Germline CDR1 and CDR2: SNHLY and FYNNEI. The CDR3 protein is CATTTSPAKNIQYF. DNA for the CDR3: TGTGCCACGACGACTAGCCCGGCCAAAAACATTCAGTACTTC.

With regard to this clone: Different DNA sequences within this sample yield the same CDR3. CDR3 sequence: CASSVARLAGSYNEQFF. CDR3 DNA sequence: TGTGCCAGCAGCGTAGCTCGACTAGCGGGGAGTTACAATGAGCAGTTCTTC. This chain connects TRBV9 to TRBJ2-1; 11 positions agree with TRBD2. The CDR3 has 17 amino acids. Germline V lookup: CDR1 SGDLS, CDR2 YYNGEE. The ends lost 0 bases at V and 4 bases at J; junction bases unmatched: 6.

This clone occurred a few times. The chain has TRBV28 and TRBJ2-7; maybe TRBD1 (5 bases). Germline V gene sequence: CDR1 MDHEN, CDR2 SYDVKM. The CDR3 has 14 residues. V was pared by 3 bases and J by 2 bases, with 11 bases between. CDR3 nucleotide sequence: TGTGCCAGCAGTTTTCACAGGCGGACCTACGAGCAGTACTTC. The encoded protein is CASSFHRRTYEQYF.

The gene calls are TRBV29-1 and TRBJ2-5, with 9 positions matching TRBD2. Germline assignment: CDR1 SQVTM and CDR2 ANQGSEA. Unmatched junction bases numbered 17, after V lost 1 base and J lost 5 bases. The CDR3 extends over 18 amino acids. The chain's CDR3 is CSVEVDRSAGGPLETQYF. CDR3 in DNA: TGCAGCGTTGAAGTTGATCGTTCGGCGGGAGGGCCTCTGGAGACCCAGTACTTC. The full variable domain, in which reference TRBV29-1 and TRBJ2-5 provide the parts outside the CDR3, is SAVISQKPSRDICQRGTSLTIQCQVDSQVTMMFWYRQQPGQSLTLIATANQGSEATYESGFVIDKFPISRPNLTFSTLTVSNMSPEDSSIYLCSVEVDRSAGGPLETQYFGPGTRLLVL.

The gene calls are TRBV19 and TRBJ2-7; TRBD2 matches 10 bases. The V segment lost 6 bases and the J segment 3 bases; nucleotides outside the gene matches: 2. Germline lookup yields CDR1 LNHDA and CDR2 SQIVND (reference sequence). The CDR3 totals 13 residues. The CDR3 DNA sequence: TGTGCCAGTAGGAGGACTAGCGGCTACGAGCAGTACTTC. Protein sequence: CASRRTSGYEQYF. Full variable domain (outside the CDR3, taken from reference TRBV19 and TRBJ2-7): DGGITQSPKYLFRKEGQNVTLSCEQNLNHDAMYWYRQDPGQGLRLIYYSQIVNDFQKGDIAEGYSVSREKKESFPLTVTSAQKNPTAFYLCASRRTSGYEQYFGPGTRLTVT.